This TCR beta chain came from a study of blood T cell repertoires in COVID-19. Study at large: The analysed material was cDNA or gDNA that came from T cells, B-cell-depleted T cells, or PBMCs.

The table lists this clone with a count of one. The protocol was immunoSEQ multiplex PCR, while the TCRdb copy is restricted to in-frame clones and leaves out a portion. The profile shows roughly 100,000 clones, approximately 90% of them singletons. The CDR3 is 13 residues long. Germline-derived CDR1 and CDR2 are SQVTM and ANQGSEA. V was trimmed by 7 bases and J by 1 base, leaving 13 bases between them. The TCR originated in a human donor with COVID-19, enrolled during active disease. The donor label of this sample is uncertain. The genes are TRBV29-1 and TRBJ1-1; possibly TRBD1 for D (5 bases). Sequencing was performed on peripheral blood. CDR3 loop: CSAGGRGNTEAFF. CDR3 sequence (DNA): TGCAGCGCTGGGGGGAGGGGGAACACTGAAGCTTTCTTT.